The next 22 T cell receptor beta chains were all read from a single sample in a study of cytomegalovirus exposure and HLA in healthy donors. It was with 60 Vbeta and 13 Jbeta primers that the PCR ran. This table comes from immunoSEQ multiplex PCR, and its TCRdb copy is limited to in-frame clones, with some not included. The sample shows around 150,000 clones, less than 85% of them seen only once. The sequencing input was PBMCs. The receptor source for this set is a man between 60 and 75 years old in good health and CMV-seronegative.

V is TRBV5-1 and J is TRBJ2-5; D unclear. Germline CDR1 SGHRS, CDR2 YFSETQ. The CDR3 has 13 residues. V was cut by 4 bases and J by 0 bases, with 7 bases left in between. The CDR3 reads CASSTDYQETQYF. CDR3 nucleotide sequence: TGCGCCAGCAGCACTGACTACCAAGAGACCCAGTACTTC.

The V gene is TRBV5-1, the J gene TRBJ2-1; weak D call: TRBD1 (6 bases). V lost 3 bases and J lost 5, with 12 bases in between. Looked up from germline, CDR1 is SGHRS and CDR2 is YFSETQ. CDR3 length: 14 residues. CDR3 region: CASSSTGPHNEQFF. The DNA for the CDR3 is TGCGCCAGCAGCTCCACAGGGCCCCACAATGAGCAGTTCTTC.

The rearrangement joins TRBV7-2 to TRBJ1-4; D is perhaps TRBD1 (5 bases). Trimming took 2 bases from V and 4 from J, leaving 11 bases between them. The CDR3 runs 15 residues. The germline gives CDR1 SGHTA, CDR2 FQGNSA. The CDR3 DNA reads as TGTGCCAGCAGCTTAACGTACAGGTTTAATGAAAAACTGTTTTTT. Its translation is CASSLTYRFNEKLFF. Using reference TRBV7-2 and TRBJ1-4 for the parts outside the CDR3, the full variable domain is GAGVSQSPSNKVTEKGKDVELRCDPISGHTALYWYRQSLGQGLEFLIYFQGNSAPDKSGLPSDRFSAERTGGSVSTLTIQRTQQEDSAVYLCASSLTYRFNEKLFFGSGTQLSVL.

The chain combines TRBV6-5 with TRBJ1-1; 8 bases fit TRBD1. The CDR3 sequence is 13 residues long. Germline V CDR1 and CDR2: MNHEY, SVGAGI. V shed 5 bases and J 4 bases; nucleotides not matched to a gene: 3. Here the CDR3 DNA reads TGTGCCAGCAGTCTCACAGGGGGCACTGAAGCTTTCTTT. Its protein product is CASSLTGGTEAFF.

V is TRBV6-6 and J is TRBJ2-7, with TRBD1 as a possible D gene (6 bases). V gave up 6 bases and J gave up 2 bases, with 11 bases separating them. Germline CDR1 and CDR2: MNHNY and SVGAGI (reference sequence). The CDR3 runs 13 residues. CDR3 coding DNA: TGTGCCAGCAGACAGGACAGCACCTACGAGCAGTACTTC. It encodes CASRQDSTYEQYF.

V and J are TRBV4-2 and TRBJ1-2; 7 bases map to TRBD1. V lost 1 base, J lost 7 bases, and 9 bases stayed unmatched. The CDR3 has 15 residues. Germline CDR1 reads LGHNA; CDR2 reads YNFKEQ. The DNA for the CDR3 is TGTGCCAGCAGCCAAGCATATCGGACAGGCTTTGGCTACACCTTC. Amino acids: CASSQAYRTGFGYTF.

The V and J genes are TRBV7-9 and TRBJ2-1; D unclear. The CDR3 runs to 9 residues. CDR1 SEHNR and CDR2 FQNEAQ come from the germline V gene (reference sequence). Trimming pared 8 bases from V and 10 bases from J, leaving 6 bases between. CDR3 loop: CASRREQFF. The CDR3 DNA reads as TGTGCCAGCCGCCGGGAGCAGTTCTTC. The variable domain in full, with the rest retrieved from reference TRBV7-9 and TRBJ2-1, is DTGVSQNPRHKITKRGQNVTFRCDPISEHNRLYWYRQTLGQGPEFLTYFQNEAQLEKSRLLSDRFSAERPKGSFSTLEIQRTEQGDSAMYLCASRREQFFGPGTRLTVL.

The V and J genes are TRBV7-8 and TRBJ1-6, with 8 bases lining up with TRBD1. The germline gives CDR1 SGHVS, CDR2 FQNEAQ. The CDR3 runs to 15 residues. With V trimmed by 5 bases and J by 7 bases, 7 bases remained unmatched. The CDR3 DNA follows: TGTGCCAGCAGCCTGGACAGGGAAGCAAATTCACCCCTCCACTTT. It yields the protein CASSLDREANSPLHF.

The rearrangement joins TRBV21-1 to TRBJ2-7; the D segment call TRBD2 is taken from the table without a DNA check. TRBV21-1 is a pseudogene. The CDR3 is 18 residues long. Written as DNA, the CDR3 is TGTGCCAGCAGCATCAATAGCGGGAGGGCCCGGATCTCCTACGAGCAGTACTTC. Encoded protein: CASSINSGRARISYEQYF.

The chain employs TRBV29-1 and TRBJ2-3, with TRBD1 matching over 12 bases. Germline CDR1 and CDR2: SQVTM and ANQGSEA. This CDR3 region has 15 residues. V shed 2 bases, J shed 4 bases, and the junction held 4 bases outside the gene matches. CDR3 sequence (DNA): TGCAGCGTTGAAACCGGGACAGGGGGCTCAGATACGCAGTATTTT. This sequence encodes CSVETGTGGSDTQYF.

The genes are TRBV28 and TRBJ2-1, with 14 bases identical to TRBD2. Germline assignment: CDR1 MDHEN and CDR2 SYDVKM. J was trimmed by 5 bases and V by 5 bases; bases with no gene match: 2. The CDR3 consists of 15 residues. CDR3 sequence: CASSGTSGGNNEQFF. As DNA, the CDR3 is TGTGCCAGCAGTGGGACTAGCGGGGGCAACAATGAGCAGTTCTTC.

The chain joins TRBV27 to TRBJ1-2; D gene uncertain. There are 13 residues in the CDR3. From germline, CDR1 is MNHEY and CDR2 SMNVEV (reference sequence). Trimming took 4 bases from V and 7 from J, leaving 13 bases between them. In nucleotides, the CDR3 is TGTGCCAGCAGTTGGGAGGCATTGGGTGGCTACACCTTC. Protein product: CASSWEALGGYTF.

V and J are TRBV7-9 and TRBJ1-1; perhaps TRBD1 as D (5 bases). CDR1 is SEHNR and CDR2 is FQNEAQ in the germline V gene (reference sequence). The ends were cut back, 5 bases at V and 2 bases at J, with 12 bases in the middle. The length of the CDR3 is 14 residues. The CDR3 region is CASSTQQGNTEAFF. CDR3 bases: TGTGCCAGCAGCACCCAGCAGGGTAACACTGAAGCTTTCTTT.

The chain carries TRBV7-8 and TRBJ2-1, with 12 bases aligning to TRBD2. The trim removed 5 bases at V and 10 bases at J, leaving 12 bases unmatched. There are 16 residues in the CDR3. Germline V lookup: CDR1 SGHVS, CDR2 FQNEAQ. CDR3 sequence: CASSPIRTSGVGEQFF. The CDR3 DNA is TGTGCCAGCAGCCCCATCCGGACTAGCGGGGTCGGGGAGCAGTTCTTC.

The chain carries TRBV5-1 and TRBJ2-5; maybe TRBD1 (6 bases). The J call is uncertain, as TRBJ2-7 better fits the DNA end. CDR1 is SGHRS, CDR2 YFSETQ, per germline. This CDR3 spans 14 amino acids. The CDR3 protein is CASSLTGSSYEQYF. The CDR3 DNA reads as TGCGCCAGCAGCTTAACAGGGTCGTCCTACGAGCAGTACTTC.

This clone appeared a few times. The genes are TRBV7-9 and TRBJ1-1; no clear D gene. The CDR3 has 12 amino acids. Germline CDR1 SEHNR, CDR2 FQNEAQ (reference sequence). The ends were cut back, 5 bases at V and 4 bases at J, with 8 bases in the middle. CDR3 protein: CASSPLVTEAFF. DNA for the CDR3: TGTGCCAGCAGCCCGTTAGTCACTGAAGCTTTCTTT.

The rearrangement uses TRBV10-1 and TRBJ2-3, with 9 nucleotides matching TRBD1. Germline V gives CDR1 WNHNN, CDR2 SYGVQD (reference sequence). Trimming cost V 5 bases and J 3 bases; bases outside gene matches: 6. The CDR3 loop spans 15 amino acids. The CDR3 is CASSTDRGATDTQYF. CDR3 DNA: TGCGCCAGCAGTACCGACAGGGGGGCGACAGATACGCAGTATTTT.

The chain joins TRBV6-6 to TRBJ1-1; 8 bases match TRBD1. The CDR3 loop spans 15 amino acids. CDR1 and CDR2 (germline): MNHNY, SVGAGI (reference sequence). V dropped 5 bases and J dropped 3; count of bases not matched to a gene: 8. As DNA, the CDR3 is TGTGCCAGCAGTGACAGGGGTAAGAAGGACACTGAAGCTTTCTTT. Translation gives CASSDRGKKDTEAFF.

The chain joins TRBV19 to TRBJ1-4; weak D call: TRBD1 (5 bases). The germline V gene has CDR1 LNHDA and CDR2 SQIVND (reference sequence). CDR3 length: 15 residues. Trimming took 6 bases from V and 2 from J, leaving 13 bases between them. The CDR3 loop is CASSVTGWTNEKLFF. In DNA, the CDR3 is TGTGCCAGTAGCGTAACAGGTTGGACTAATGAAAAACTGTTTTTT.

V gene TRBV11-2 combines with J gene TRBJ2-1; TRBD1 aligns across 7 bases. Germline assignment: CDR1 SGHAT and CDR2 FQNNGV. The length of the CDR3 is 13 residues. The ends lost 3 bases at V and 6 bases at J; junction bases unmatched: 2. CDR3 sequence reads: CASSFSGGNEQFF. The DNA of the CDR3 is TGTGCCAGCAGCTTTTCAGGGGGCAATGAGCAGTTCTTC.

V gene TRBV5-4 combines with J gene TRBJ2-6; D not certain. V was trimmed by 0 bases and J by 0 bases, leaving 7 bases between them. The germline V gene encodes CDR1 SGHNT and CDR2 YYREEE (reference sequence). This CDR3 has 16 amino acids. This CDR3 is CASSLVSASGANVLTF. CDR3 DNA sequence: TGTGCCAGCAGCTTGGTTAGTGCCTCTGGGGCCAACGTCCTGACTTTC. Supplemented by reference TRBV5-4 and TRBJ2-6, the full variable domain reads ETGVTQSPTHLIKTRGQQVTLRCSSQSGHNTVSWYQQALGQGPQFIFQYYREEENGRGNFPPRFSGLQFPNYSSELNVNALELDDSALYLCASSLVSASGANVLTFGAGSRLTVL.

About this clone itself: Other DNA sequences from this sample encode an identical CDR3 as well. The CDR3 loop reads CASSPRGSSYNEQFF. The CDR3 nucleotides are TGTGCCAGCAGCCCGCGGGGGAGCTCCTACAATGAGCAGTTCTTC. The chain links TRBV6-5 to TRBJ2-1; 7 bases are a match to TRBD2. This CDR3 comprises 15 residues. Germline V CDR1 and CDR2: MNHEY, SVGAGI. The J segment lost 0 bases and the V segment lost 6 bases, leaving 5 bases of the junction unmatched.